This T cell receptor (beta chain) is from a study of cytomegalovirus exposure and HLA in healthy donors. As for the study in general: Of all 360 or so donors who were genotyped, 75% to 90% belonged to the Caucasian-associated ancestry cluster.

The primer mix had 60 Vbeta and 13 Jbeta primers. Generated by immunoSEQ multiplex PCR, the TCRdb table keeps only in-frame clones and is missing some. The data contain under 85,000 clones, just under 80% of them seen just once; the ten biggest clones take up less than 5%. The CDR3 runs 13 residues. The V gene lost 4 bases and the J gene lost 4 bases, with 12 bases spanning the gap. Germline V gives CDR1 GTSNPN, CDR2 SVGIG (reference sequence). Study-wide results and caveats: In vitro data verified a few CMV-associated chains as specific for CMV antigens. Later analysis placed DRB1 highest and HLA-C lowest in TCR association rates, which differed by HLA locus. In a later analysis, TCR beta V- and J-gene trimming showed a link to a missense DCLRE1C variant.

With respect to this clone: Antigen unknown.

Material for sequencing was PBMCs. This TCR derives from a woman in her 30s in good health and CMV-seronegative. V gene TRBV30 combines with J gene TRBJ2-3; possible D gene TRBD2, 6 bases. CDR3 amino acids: CAWTLGGADTQYF. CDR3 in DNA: TGTGCCTGGACCCTGGGGGGAGCAGATACGCAGTATTTT. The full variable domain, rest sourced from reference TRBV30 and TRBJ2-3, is SQTIHQWPATLVQPVGSPLSLECTVEGTSNPNLYWYRQAAGRGLQLLFYSVGIGQISSEVPQNLSASRPQDRQFILSSKKLLLSDSGFYLCAWTLGGADTQYFGPGTRLTVL.